Following are 16 T cell receptor beta chains from one sample sequenced in a study of blood T cell repertoires in COVID-19. The method was immunoSEQ multiplex PCR; TCRdb's version includes in-frame clones alone and lacks a portion of them. The table has 65,000 to 90,000 clones, approximately 80% seen once. The sequenced sample was peripheral blood. The receptors stem from a man aged 70-80 years with COVID-19, enrolled during active disease.

In its sample, this clone was seen once. The chain links TRBV7-2 to TRBJ2-1; TRBD2 matches at 12 bases. CDR1 is SGHTA, CDR2 FQGNSA, per germline. CDR3 length equals 19 residues. The V gene end was trimmed by 5 bases and the J gene end by 9 bases; junction bases not matched to a gene: 20. The CDR3 region is CASSRGPPGLAGPGGEQFF. The CDR3 region has the DNA TGTGCCAGCAGCCGCGGTCCCCCGGGACTAGCGGGCCCTGGCGGTGAGCAGTTCTTC.

This clone was detected once. The chain uses TRBV7-2 and TRBJ1-2, with D hard to call. The V and J ends lost 0 bases and 5 bases respectively, with 19 bases between them. This CDR3 contains 17 residues. Per germline, CDR1 SGHTA and CDR2 FQGNSA. The CDR3 region is CASSLALVGQLGYGYTF. In DNA, the CDR3 is TGTGCCAGCAGCTTAGCGCTAGTAGGTCAGTTAGGTTATGGCTACACCTTC.

This chain connects TRBV6-1 to TRBJ1-2; no definite D call. The germline V and J ends were trimmed by 5 bases and 0 bases, with 13 bases remaining between them. CDR1 and CDR2 from the germline V gene are MNHNS and SASEGT. The CDR3 consists of 15 residues. The CDR3 protein is CASSPSGVSNYGYTF. In DNA form, the CDR3 reads TGTGCCAGCAGTCCGTCCGGGGTATCTAACTATGGCTACACCTTC.

The J gene is TRBJ2-7, the V gene TRBV28; a weak D match, TRBD1 (6 bases). With 10 bases removed from V and 3 bases from J, the gap between germline ends came to 7 bases. The CDR3 is 10 amino acids. Germline V CDR1 and CDR2: MDHEN, SYDVKM. CDR3 nucleotide sequence: TGTGCCACACAGGGCTACGAGCAGTACTTC. Encoded protein: CATQGYEQYF.

This clone was seen a few times. The CDR3 loop is CASSLEVGAGAFF. Here the CDR3 DNA reads TGTGCCAGCAGCTTAGAGGTAGGAGCGGGAGCTTTCTTT. The genes are TRBV7-2 and TRBJ1-1; no definite D call. CDR1 is SGHTA and CDR2 is FQGNSA in the germline V gene. This CDR3 comprises 13 residues. V was shortened by 1 base and J by 10 bases, with 13 bases between the two germline ends.

This sequence joins TRBV28 and TRBJ1-6, with TRBD1 matching 7 bases. CDR1 is MDHEN and CDR2 is SYDVKM in the germline V gene. This CDR3 is 14 amino acids long. J gave up 7 bases and V 6 bases, and 6 bases lay outside the gene matches. CDR3 residues: CASSRGTENSPLHF. Here the CDR3 DNA reads TGTGCCAGCAGCCGCGGGACAGAGAATTCACCCCTCCACTTT.

The chain links TRBV7-2 to TRBJ1-1, with a tentative D call TRBD1 (5 bases). The CDR3 runs 12 residues. Germline V gives CDR1 SGHTA, CDR2 FQGNSA. V was trimmed by 5 bases and J by 6 bases, leaving 10 bases between them. The CDR3 DNA reads as TGTGCCAGCAGCGGGGGGGGTCCTGAAGCTTTCTTT. Translation gives CASSGGGPEAFF.

The chain recombines TRBV24-1 with TRBJ2-7, with 12 bases lining up with TRBD2. Germline CDR1 KGHDR, CDR2 SFDVKD. Losses at the gene ends were 5 bases for V and 3 bases for J; bases not matched to a gene: 7. The CDR3 consists of 16 residues. The CDR3 DNA sequence: TGTGCCACCAGTGTTCAGACTAGCGGGGGAATCTACGAGCAGTACTTC. This codes for CATSVQTSGGIYEQYF.

This chain uses TRBV4-2 with TRBJ2-7, with TRBD2 matching 15 bases. The V gene's germline CDR1 is LGHNA and CDR2 YNFKEQ. V trimming: 1 base; J trimming: 4 bases; junction bases outside the gene matches: 2. The CDR3 sequence is 16 residues long. This chain's CDR3 is CASSQAGLAGGYEQYF. The CDR3 nucleotides are TGTGCCAGCAGCCAAGCGGGACTAGCGGGGGGATACGAGCAGTACTTC.

The sample holds a few counts of this clone. The rearrangement links TRBV19 to TRBJ2-1; 9 nucleotides agree with TRBD2. In germline, CDR1 is LNHDA, CDR2 SQIVND (reference sequence). V lost 3 bases and J lost 3; bases outside the gene matches: 3. The CDR3 has 15 residues. In nucleotides, the CDR3 is TGTGCCAGTAGTATCTTGCGGGAGGGCTACAATGAGCAGTTCTTC. Residues: CASSILREGYNEQFF.

The chain couples TRBV5-8 to TRBJ2-3; TRBD2 aligns across 13 bases. Trimming took 3 bases from V and 0 from J; bases not matched to a gene: 1. CDR3 length: 16 amino acids. Germline V gene data show CDR1 as SGHTS and CDR2 as YDEGEE. The CDR3 bases are TGTGCCAGCAGCTCGGGACTAGCGGGGAGCACAGATACGCAGTATTTT. Translated: CASSSGLAGSTDTQYF.

As to this clone: Other DNA sequences within the sample encode an identical CDR3. The chain employs TRBV7-3 and TRBJ2-5, with D perhaps TRBD2 (5 bases). Trimming pared 0 bases from V and 3 bases from J, leaving 5 bases between. Germline V gives CDR1 SGHTA, CDR2 FQGTGA. This CDR3 comprises 13 residues. The DNA of the CDR3 is TGTGCCAGCAGCTTAACGCGGGAAGAGACCCAGTACTTC. Encoded protein: CASSLTREETQYF.

This clone was counted a single time. The J gene is TRBJ2-1, the V gene TRBV7-2; D is unresolved. The CDR3 runs 12 residues. The V gene's germline CDR1 is SGHTA and CDR2 FQGNSA. V was trimmed by 5 bases and J by 9 bases, leaving 11 bases between them. As DNA, the CDR3 is TGTGCCAGCAGCAGAACCCGGGTTGAGCAGTTCTTC. Translation: CASSRTRVEQFF.

CDR3 sequence reads: CASSPPLRNEQFF. In nucleotides, the CDR3 is TGTGCCAGCAGTCCACCCTTGAGAAATGAGCAGTTCTTC. The chain has TRBV6-5 and TRBJ2-1; D uncertain. V was pared by 5 bases and J by 7 bases, with 12 bases between. CDR1 and CDR2 from the germline V gene are MNHEY and SVGAGI. The CDR3 has 13 residues.

The V gene is TRBV9, the J gene TRBJ2-3; D is unresolved. CDR3 length equals 12 residues. Germline V gene sequence: CDR1 SGDLS, CDR2 YYNGEE. V lost 4 bases, J lost 6 bases, and 9 bases lay in between. CDR3 DNA sequence: TGTGCCAGCAGCCCGCCTAGTGATACGCAGTATTTT. It translates to CASSPPSDTQYF.

The gene calls are TRBV5-1 and TRBJ1-2; TRBD1 agrees at 8 bases. The CDR3 loop spans 15 amino acids. The V gene end was trimmed by 4 bases and the J gene end by 3 bases; junction bases not matched to a gene: 8. Germline CDR1 SGHRS, CDR2 YFSETQ. The CDR3 region has the DNA TGCGCCAGCAGCCCTGACAGGGGTTCTCACTATGGCTACACCTTC. This codes for CASSPDRGSHYGYTF.